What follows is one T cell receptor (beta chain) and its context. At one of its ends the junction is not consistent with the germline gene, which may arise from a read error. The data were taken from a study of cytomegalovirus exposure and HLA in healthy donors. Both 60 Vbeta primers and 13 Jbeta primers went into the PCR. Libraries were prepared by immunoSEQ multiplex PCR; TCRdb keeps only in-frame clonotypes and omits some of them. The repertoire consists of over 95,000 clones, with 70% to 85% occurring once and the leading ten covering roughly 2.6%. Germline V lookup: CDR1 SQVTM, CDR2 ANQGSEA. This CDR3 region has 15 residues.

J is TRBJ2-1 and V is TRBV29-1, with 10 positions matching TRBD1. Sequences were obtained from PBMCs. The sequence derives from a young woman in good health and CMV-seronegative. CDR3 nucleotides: TGCAGCGTTGAATATGGGACAGGGGTCTACAATGAGCAGCTCTTC. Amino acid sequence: CSVEYGTGVYNEQLF.